This TCR beta chain was retrieved from a study of human CD8 memory T cell subsets. Per germline, CDR1 LNHDA and CDR2 SQIVND (reference sequence). The CDR3 is made up of 13 amino acids. Each subset gave duplicate vials of over 130,000 sorted CD8+ T cells for RNA. Study-wide results and caveats: Stem-like memory and precursor exhausted T cells were similarly highly diverse; effector memory cells were not.

In terms of frequency, this clonotype is medium-sized. Antigen: not known. The TCR beta sequencing libraries came from UMI-labeled 5' RACE. After re-calling the 5' RACE reads, TCRdb lists one entry per CDR3 protein, DNA absent. Recorded for this sample: around 5,000 distinct CDR3 sequences. The specimen was CD8+ effector memory T cells (TEM) sorted from PBMCs. Subset described: effector memory CD8 T cells, CCR7- CD45RO+ CD95+. The rearrangement joins TRBV19 to TRBJ1-5. The clonotype was recovered from a human donor in good health. CDR3 sequence reads: CASSISLGQPQHF.